This TCR beta chain derives from a study of T-cell reconstitution after alpha-beta-depleted transplantation in children. The study, taken as a whole, reports: Most T-cell counts and diversity one year after the transplant came from T cells that were newly produced. At around two months after transplant, the alpha-beta T cells were reportedly derived from several hundred expanded clones that came from non-depleted graft cells.

The CDR3 spans 15 residues. The V end lost 7 bases, the J end lost 9 bases, and 20 bases lay between the germline ends. Germline V gene data show CDR1 as SGHRS and CDR2 as YFSETQ. As it was prepared, the TCRbeta library received unique molecular identifiers. TCRdb reprocessed the PCR reads with MiXCR, giving one entry per CDR3 protein. Of about 300,000 distinct CDR3 sequences listed, around a tenth are singletons. The sample holds many counts of this clonotype. Antigen: not known. The origin of this receptor is a boy in the first two years of life with acute myeloid leukemia, due to receive a stem cell transplant. The chain couples TRBV5-1 to TRBJ1-6; D remains unclear. The specimen comprised PBMCs, sampled before TCRalphabeta/CD19-depleted stem cell transplant. CDR3 nucleotide sequence: TGCGCCAGCGGATCGGAAGGACGGTCGAGTTCACCCCTCCACTTT. Its protein product is CASGSEGRSSSPLHF. Together with reference TRBV5-1 and TRBJ1-6, the CDR3 gives the full variable domain: KAGVTQTPRYLIKTRGQQVTLSCSPISGHRSVSWYQQTPGQGLQFLFEYFSETQRNKGNFPGRFSGRQFSNSRSEMNVSTLELGDSALYLCASGSEGRSSSPLHFGNGTRLTVT.